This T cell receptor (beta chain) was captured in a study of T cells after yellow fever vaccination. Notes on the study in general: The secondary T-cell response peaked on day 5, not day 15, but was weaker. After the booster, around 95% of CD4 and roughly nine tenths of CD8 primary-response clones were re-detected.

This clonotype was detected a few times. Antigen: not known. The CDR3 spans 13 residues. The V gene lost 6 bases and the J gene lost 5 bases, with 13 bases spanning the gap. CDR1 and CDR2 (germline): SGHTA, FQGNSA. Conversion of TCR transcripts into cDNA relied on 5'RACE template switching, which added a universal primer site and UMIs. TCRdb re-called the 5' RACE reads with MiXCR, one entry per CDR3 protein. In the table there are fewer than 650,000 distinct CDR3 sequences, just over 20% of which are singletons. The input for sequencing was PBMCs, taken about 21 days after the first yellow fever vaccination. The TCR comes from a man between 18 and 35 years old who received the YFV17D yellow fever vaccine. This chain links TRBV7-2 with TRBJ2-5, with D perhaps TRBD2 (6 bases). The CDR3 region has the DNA TGTGCCAGCAGGGGCGGGGTGGGGGAGACCCAGTACTTC. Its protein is CASRGGVGETQYF.